The next 3 T cell receptor beta chains were all read from a single sample in a study of beta chain features in type 1 diabetes. Every bit of the isolated RNA underwent reverse transcription, so sequencing read expressed TCRB transcripts. Sequencing used immunoSEQ multiplex PCR; TCRdb keeps in-frame clones, though not all of them. The sample has around 400,000 clones, around 15% seen once. The sample consisted of naive CD4+ T cells from blood. These receptors were obtained from a young woman in good health.

This clone was counted between two and nine times. The rearrangement uses TRBV10-3 and TRBJ2-3; 12 positions match TRBD2. Germline V CDR1 and CDR2: ENHRY, SYGVKD. The junction had 20 bases not matched to a gene; V was cut back by 11 bases and J by 5 bases. This CDR3 region has 18 residues. The chain's CDR3 is CARPKTSGRPVRGDTQYF. The CDR3 DNA reads as TGTGCCCGTCCCAAAACTAGCGGGAGGCCAGTCAGGGGAGATACGCAGTATTTT.

The chain links TRBV7-3 to TRBJ2-1; TRBD2 matches 13 bases. The CDR3 sequence is 19 residues long. Germline loops: CDR1 SGHTA, CDR2 FQGTGA. V lost 1 base, J lost 0 bases, and 6 bases stayed unmatched. The CDR3 sequence is CASSLKPRTSGSSYNEQFF. CDR3 DNA sequence: TGTGCCAGCAGCTTAAAACCCCGGACTAGCGGGAGCTCCTACAATGAGCAGTTCTTC.

This clone was seen more than once but under ten times. The chain links TRBV18 to TRBJ2-7, with a weak D call TRBD2 (5 bases). V gave up 0 bases and J gave up 6 bases, with 15 bases separating them. The germline V gene encodes CDR1 KGHSH and CDR2 LQKENI. The CDR3 has 15 amino acids. CDR3 nucleotides: TGTGCCAGCTCACCACCTTCGTGGGAGTCAGTCGAGCAGTACTTC. The encoded protein is CASSPPSWESVEQYF.